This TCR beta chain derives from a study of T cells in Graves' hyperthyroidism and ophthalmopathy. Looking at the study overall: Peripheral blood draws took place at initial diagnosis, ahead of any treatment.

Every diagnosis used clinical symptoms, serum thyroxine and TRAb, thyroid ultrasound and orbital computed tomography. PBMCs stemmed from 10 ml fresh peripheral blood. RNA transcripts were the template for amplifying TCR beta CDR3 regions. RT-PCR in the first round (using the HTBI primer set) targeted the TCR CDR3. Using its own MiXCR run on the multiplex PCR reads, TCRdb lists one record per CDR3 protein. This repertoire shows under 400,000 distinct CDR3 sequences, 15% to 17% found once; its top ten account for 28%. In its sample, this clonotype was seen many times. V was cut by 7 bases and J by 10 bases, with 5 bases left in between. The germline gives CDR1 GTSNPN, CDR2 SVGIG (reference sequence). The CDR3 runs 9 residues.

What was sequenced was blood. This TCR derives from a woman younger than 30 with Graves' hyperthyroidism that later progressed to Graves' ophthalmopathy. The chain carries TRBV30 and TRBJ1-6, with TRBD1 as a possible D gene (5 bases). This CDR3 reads CASGSPLHF. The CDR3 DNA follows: TGTGCCTCAGGGTCACCCCTCCACTTT. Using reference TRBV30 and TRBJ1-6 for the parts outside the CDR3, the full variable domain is SQTIHQWPATLVQPVGSPLSLECTVEGTSNPNLYWYRQAAGRGLQLLFYSVGIGQISSEVPQNLSASRPQDRQFILSSKKLLLSDSGFYLCASGSPLHFGNGTRLTVT.